These 9 T cell receptor beta chains originate from one sample sequenced in a study of post-analysis software for immune sequencing data. TCR beta libraries were prepared from cDNA with unique molecular identifiers. Each CDR3 protein is one row after TCRdb ran MiXCR on the PCR reads. In the table there are 170,000 or so distinct CDR3 sequences, 30% of which are singletons. Study results and caveats: Comparison of patients with controls showed five TRBV segments more frequent in patients, TRBV5-6, TRBV5-1 and TRBV20-1 among them.

Their antigens remain unidentified. The specimen was blood. Source of these receptors: a girl between 10 and 17 years old with multiple sclerosis.

This clonotype has more than one count but fewer than ten. The gene calls are TRBV6-2 or TRBV6-3 and TRBJ1-1; D is unclear. Germline V lookup: CDR1 MNHEY, CDR2 SVGEGT. This CDR3 is 11 amino acids long. V gave up 3 bases and J gave up 5 bases, with 4 bases separating them. The CDR3 loop reads CASSYRTEAFF. The DNA of the CDR3 is TGTGCCAGCAGTTATAGGACTGAAGCTTTCTTT.

Points on this clonotype: Being one base from a much bigger clone, this may be a read error. V gene TRBV3-1 combines with J gene TRBJ2-7; the match to TRBD1 covers 8 bases. The CDR3 has 14 amino acids. Germline V gene data show CDR1 as LGHDT and CDR2 as YNNKEL (reference sequence). V was clipped by 4 bases and J by 3 bases; unmatched bases: 5. The CDR3 DNA is TGTGCCAGCAGCCGAGGACAGGGCTGCTACGAGCAGTACTTC. Translated, it gives CASSRGQGCYEQYF.

This chain joins TRBV9 and TRBJ2-1; possibly TRBD1 for D (6 bases). CDR3 length equals 16 residues. Germline CDR1 SGDLS, CDR2 YYNGEE. Trimming removed 0 bases at V and 0 bases at J, with 10 bases between. CDR3: CASSVGVGASYNEQFF. CDR3 sequence (DNA): TGTGCCAGCAGCGTAGGGGTGGGGGCCTCCTACAATGAGCAGTTCTTC.

The rearrangement uses TRBV6-5 and TRBJ2-3; maybe TRBD2 (6 bases). The CDR3 contains 15 residues. The V gene's germline CDR1 is MNHEY and CDR2 SVGAGI. V was pared by 6 bases and J by 6 bases, with 19 bases between. Here the CDR3 DNA reads TGTGCCAGCAGACCTAGGGACGGAGGGGCTGATACGCAGTATTTT. Residues: CASRPRDGGADTQYF.

This clonotype was recorded at least ten times. J is TRBJ1-2 and V is TRBV29-1; D not resolved. Per germline, CDR1 SQVTM and CDR2 ANQGSEA. There are 12 residues in the CDR3. V lost 4 bases and J lost 7, with 13 bases in between. The CDR3 DNA is TGCAGCGTTGGAACCGGGAATGGTGGCTACACCTTC. It encodes CSVGTGNGGYTF.

CDR3 nucleotides: TGCAGTGCTAGCCGACTAGCGGGAGGCAACTACAATGAGCAGTACTTC. It encodes CSASRLAGGNYNEQYF. The chain recombines TRBV20-1 with TRBJ2-1, with 13 positions matching TRBD2. TRBJ2-7 explains the end of the DNA better; the J call may be wrong. The CDR3 contains 16 residues. The V gene's germline CDR1 is DFQATT and CDR2 SNEGSKA (reference sequence).

The chain links TRBV5-1 to TRBJ2-1; TRBD2 is a possible D gene (6 bases). The CDR3 has 16 residues. The germline V and J ends were trimmed by 0 bases and 4 bases, with 14 bases remaining between them. Germline lookup yields CDR1 SGHRS and CDR2 YFSETQ. As DNA, the CDR3 is TGCGCCAGCAGCTTGGCCTTGGCTAGCGAATACAATGAGCAGTTCTTC. The encoded protein is CASSLALASEYNEQFF.

This clonotype was counted a few times. The J gene is TRBJ1-1, the V gene TRBV4-1; 7 bases agree with TRBD1. Germline V gene lookup returns CDR1 MGHRA and CDR2 YSYEKL. The CDR3 sequence is 15 residues long. The trim removed 6 bases at V and 0 bases at J, leaving 7 bases unmatched. The CDR3 spells CASRPVGTVNTEAFF. As DNA, the CDR3 is TGCGCCAGCAGACCTGTAGGGACAGTGAACACTGAAGCTTTCTTT.

In its sample, this clonotype was seen many times. The rearrangement links TRBV5-6 to TRBJ2-3; perhaps TRBD1 as D (6 bases). The CDR3 is made up of 16 amino acids. Trimming stripped 0 bases from V and 4 bases from J, with 15 bases between. Germline CDR1 SGHDT, CDR2 YYEEEE. CDR3 bases: TGTGCCAGCAGCTTGGTGGTCCGGAACAGGGCAGATACGCAGTATTTT. Amino acid sequence: CASSLVVRNRADTQYF.